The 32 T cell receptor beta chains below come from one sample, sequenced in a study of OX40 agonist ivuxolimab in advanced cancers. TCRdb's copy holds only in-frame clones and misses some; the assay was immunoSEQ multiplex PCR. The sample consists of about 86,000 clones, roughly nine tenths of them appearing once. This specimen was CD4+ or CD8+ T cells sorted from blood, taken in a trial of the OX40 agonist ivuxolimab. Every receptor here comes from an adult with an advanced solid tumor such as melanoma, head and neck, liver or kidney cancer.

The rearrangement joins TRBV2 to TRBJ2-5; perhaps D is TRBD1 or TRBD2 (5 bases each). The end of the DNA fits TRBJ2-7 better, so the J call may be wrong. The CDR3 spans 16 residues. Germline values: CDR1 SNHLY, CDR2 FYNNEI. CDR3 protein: CASSSRRDLLSYEQYF. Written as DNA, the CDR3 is TGTGCCAGCAGTTCACGCAGGGACCTTCTCTCCTACGAGCAGTACTTC.

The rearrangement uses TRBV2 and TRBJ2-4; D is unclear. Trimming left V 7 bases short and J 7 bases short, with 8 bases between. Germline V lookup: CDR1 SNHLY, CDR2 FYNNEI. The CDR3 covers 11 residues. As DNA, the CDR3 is TGTGCCAGCACCCAAGGGAACATTCAGTACTTC. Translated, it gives CASTQGNIQYF.

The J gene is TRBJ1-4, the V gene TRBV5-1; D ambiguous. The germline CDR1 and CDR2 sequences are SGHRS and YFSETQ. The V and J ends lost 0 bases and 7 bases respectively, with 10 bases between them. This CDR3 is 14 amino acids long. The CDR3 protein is CASSLDGRREKLFF. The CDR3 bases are TGCGCCAGCAGCTTGGACGGGAGACGTGAAAAACTGTTTTTT.

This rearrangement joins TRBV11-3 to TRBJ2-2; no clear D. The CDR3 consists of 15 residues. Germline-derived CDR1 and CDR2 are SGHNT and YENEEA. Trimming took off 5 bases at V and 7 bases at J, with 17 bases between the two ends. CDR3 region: CASSLQQDFGGELFF. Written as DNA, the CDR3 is TGTGCCAGCAGCCTCCAGCAAGATTTCGGCGGGGAGCTGTTTTTT.

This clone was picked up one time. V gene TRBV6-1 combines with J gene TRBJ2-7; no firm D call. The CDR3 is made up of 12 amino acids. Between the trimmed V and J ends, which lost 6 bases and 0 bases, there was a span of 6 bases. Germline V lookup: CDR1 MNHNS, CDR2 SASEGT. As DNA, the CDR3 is TGTGCCAGCAGGCACCCCTCCTACGAGCAGTACTTC. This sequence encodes CASRHPSYEQYF.

CDR3 sequence reads: CASSRYPGERGNQPQHF. The CDR3, as DNA: TGTGCCAGCAGCCGATACCCAGGGGAGAGAGGGAATCAGCCCCAGCATTTT. The chain recombines TRBV7-9 with TRBJ1-5, with TRBD1 as a possible D gene (6 bases). CDR1 SEHNR and CDR2 FQNEAQ come from the germline V gene (reference sequence). There are 17 residues in the CDR3. Trimming cost V 5 bases and J 4 bases, with 21 bases left between them.

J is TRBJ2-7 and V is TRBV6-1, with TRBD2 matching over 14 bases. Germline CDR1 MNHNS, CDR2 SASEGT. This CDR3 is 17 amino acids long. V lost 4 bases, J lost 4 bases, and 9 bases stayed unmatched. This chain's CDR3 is CASSATSGRATRYEQYF. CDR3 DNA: TGTGCCAGCAGTGCGACTAGCGGGAGGGCAACGAGATACGAGCAGTACTTC.

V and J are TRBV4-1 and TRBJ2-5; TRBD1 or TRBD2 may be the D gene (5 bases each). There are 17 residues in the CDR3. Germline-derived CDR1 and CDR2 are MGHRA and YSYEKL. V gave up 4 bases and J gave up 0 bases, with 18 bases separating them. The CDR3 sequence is CASSPFLGDANQETQYF. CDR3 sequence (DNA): TGCGCCAGCAGCCCATTCCTTGGGGACGCCAACCAAGAGACCCAGTACTTC.

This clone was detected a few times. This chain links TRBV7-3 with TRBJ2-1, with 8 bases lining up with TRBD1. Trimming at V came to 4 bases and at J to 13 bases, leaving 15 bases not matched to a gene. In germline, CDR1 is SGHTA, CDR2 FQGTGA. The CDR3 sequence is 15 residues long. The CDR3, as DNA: TGTGCCAGCAGCTCCCTTCCCCTTGGACAGGGAGGACAGTTCTTC. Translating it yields CASSSLPLGQGGQFF.

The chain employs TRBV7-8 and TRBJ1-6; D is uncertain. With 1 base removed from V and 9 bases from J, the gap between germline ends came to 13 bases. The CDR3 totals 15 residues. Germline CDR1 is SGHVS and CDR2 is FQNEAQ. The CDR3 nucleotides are TGTGCCAGCAGCTTAGAATTACTCTTTGGTTCACCCCTCCACTTT. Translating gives CASSLELLFGSPLHF.

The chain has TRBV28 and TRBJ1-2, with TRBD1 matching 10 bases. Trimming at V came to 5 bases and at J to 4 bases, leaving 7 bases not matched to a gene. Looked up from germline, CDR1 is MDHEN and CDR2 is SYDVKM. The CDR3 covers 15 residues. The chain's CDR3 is CASSTRTGGGYGYTF. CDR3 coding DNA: TGTGCCAGCAGTACCCGGACAGGGGGAGGCTATGGCTACACCTTC.

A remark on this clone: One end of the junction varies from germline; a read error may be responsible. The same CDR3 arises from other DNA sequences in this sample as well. The CDR3 sequence is CAWSVHRNQPQHF. Written as DNA, the CDR3 is TGTGCGTGGAGTGTACACCGAAATCAGCCCCAGCATTTT. The chain combines TRBV30 with TRBJ1-5; D call uncertain. The CDR3 runs to 13 residues. Germline V gene sequence: CDR1 GTSNPN, CDR2 SVGIG (reference sequence).

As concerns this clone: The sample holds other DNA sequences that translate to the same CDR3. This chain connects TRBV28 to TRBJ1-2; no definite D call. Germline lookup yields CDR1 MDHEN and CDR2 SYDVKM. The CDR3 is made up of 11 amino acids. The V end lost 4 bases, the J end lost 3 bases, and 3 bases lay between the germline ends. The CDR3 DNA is TGTGCCAGCAGTTCTCACTATGGCTACACCTTC. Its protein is CASSSHYGYTF.

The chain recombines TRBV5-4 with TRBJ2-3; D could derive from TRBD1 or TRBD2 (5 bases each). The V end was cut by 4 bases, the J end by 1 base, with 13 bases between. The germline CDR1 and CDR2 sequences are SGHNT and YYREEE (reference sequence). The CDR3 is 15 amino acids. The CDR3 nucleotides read TGTGCCAGCAGCCCCGGGACGGGGCGCACAGATACGCAGTATTTT. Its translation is CASSPGTGRTDTQYF.

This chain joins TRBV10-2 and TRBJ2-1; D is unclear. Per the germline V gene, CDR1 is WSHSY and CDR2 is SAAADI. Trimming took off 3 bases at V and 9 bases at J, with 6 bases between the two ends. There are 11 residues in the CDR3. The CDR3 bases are TGCGCCAGCAGTGACCCCGGTGAGCAGTTCTTC. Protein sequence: CASSDPGEQFF.

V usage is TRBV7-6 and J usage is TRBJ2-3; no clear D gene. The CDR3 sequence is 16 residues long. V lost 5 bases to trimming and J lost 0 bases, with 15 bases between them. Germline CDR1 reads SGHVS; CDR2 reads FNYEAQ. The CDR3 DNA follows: TGTGCCAGCAGCGCGTACAGCAGCCTAAGCACAGATACGCAGTATTTT. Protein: CASSAYSSLSTDTQYF.

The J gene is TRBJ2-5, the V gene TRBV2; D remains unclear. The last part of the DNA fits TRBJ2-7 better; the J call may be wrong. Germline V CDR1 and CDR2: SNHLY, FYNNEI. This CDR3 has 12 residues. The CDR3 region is CASRPDVYEQYF. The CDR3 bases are TGTGCCAGCCGTCCGGACGTGTACGAGCAGTACTTC.

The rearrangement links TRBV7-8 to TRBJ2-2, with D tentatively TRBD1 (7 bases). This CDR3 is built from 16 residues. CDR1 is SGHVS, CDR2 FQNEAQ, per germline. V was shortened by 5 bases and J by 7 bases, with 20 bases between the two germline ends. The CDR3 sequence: CASSPRGAGGNGELFF. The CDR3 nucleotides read TGTGCCAGCAGCCCTAGGGGGGCAGGGGGGAACGGGGAGCTGTTTTTT.

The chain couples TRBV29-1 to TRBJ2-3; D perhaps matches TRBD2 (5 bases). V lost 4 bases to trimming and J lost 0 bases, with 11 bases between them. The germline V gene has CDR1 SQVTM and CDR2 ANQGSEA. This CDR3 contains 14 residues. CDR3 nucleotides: TGCAGCGTTGGTAAGGACTCTAGCACAGATACGCAGTATTTT. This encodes CSVGKDSSTDTQYF.

This CDR3 is CASSLRPPYNEQFF. The CDR3 nucleotides are TGTGCCAGCAGCTTACGGCCCCCCTACAATGAGCAGTTCTTC. The J gene is TRBJ2-1, the V gene TRBV7-2; D remains ambiguous. Germline values: CDR1 SGHTA, CDR2 FQGNSA. This CDR3 is 14 amino acids long. V was trimmed by 2 bases and J by 2 bases, leaving 7 bases between them. The full variable domain, completed using reference TRBV7-2 and TRBJ2-1, is GAGVSQSPSNKVTEKGKDVELRCDPISGHTALYWYRQSLGQGLEFLIYFQGNSAPDKSGLPSDRFSAERTGGSVSTLTIQRTQQEDSAVYLCASSLRPPYNEQFFGPGTRLTVL.

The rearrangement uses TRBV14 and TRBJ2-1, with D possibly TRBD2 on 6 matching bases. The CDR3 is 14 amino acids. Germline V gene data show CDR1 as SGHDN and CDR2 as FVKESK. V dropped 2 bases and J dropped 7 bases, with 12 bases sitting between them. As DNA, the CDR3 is TGTGCCAGCAGCCAACATCGGGGGAGGAATGAGCAGTTCTTC. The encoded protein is CASSQHRGRNEQFF.

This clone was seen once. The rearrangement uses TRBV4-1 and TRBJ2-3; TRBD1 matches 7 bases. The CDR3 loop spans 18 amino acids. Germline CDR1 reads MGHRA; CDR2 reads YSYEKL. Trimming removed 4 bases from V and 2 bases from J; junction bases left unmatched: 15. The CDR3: CASSRTHPQGPTTDTQYF. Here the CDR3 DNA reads TGCGCCAGCAGCCGAACACACCCACAGGGGCCAACCACAGATACGCAGTATTTT.

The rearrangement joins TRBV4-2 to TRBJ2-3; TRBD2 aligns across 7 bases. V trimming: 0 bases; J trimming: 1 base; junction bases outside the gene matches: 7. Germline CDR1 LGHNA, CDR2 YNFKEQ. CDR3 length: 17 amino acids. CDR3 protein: CASSQELASGGTDTQYF. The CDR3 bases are TGTGCCAGCAGCCAAGAACTCGCTAGCGGCGGCACAGATACGCAGTATTTT.

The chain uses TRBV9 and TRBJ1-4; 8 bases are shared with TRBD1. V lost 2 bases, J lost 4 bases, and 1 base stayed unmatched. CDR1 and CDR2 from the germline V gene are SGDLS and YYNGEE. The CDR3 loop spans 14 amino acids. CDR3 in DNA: TGTGCCAGCAGCGTGGGACAGGTTAATGAAAAACTGTTTTTT. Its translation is CASSVGQVNEKLFF.

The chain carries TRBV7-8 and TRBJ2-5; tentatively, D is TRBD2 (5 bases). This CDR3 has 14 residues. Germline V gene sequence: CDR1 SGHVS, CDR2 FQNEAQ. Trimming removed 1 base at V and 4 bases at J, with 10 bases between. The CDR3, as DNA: TGTGCCAGCAGCTTAGGAGGGCGCGTAGAGACCCAGTACTTC. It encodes CASSLGGRVETQYF.

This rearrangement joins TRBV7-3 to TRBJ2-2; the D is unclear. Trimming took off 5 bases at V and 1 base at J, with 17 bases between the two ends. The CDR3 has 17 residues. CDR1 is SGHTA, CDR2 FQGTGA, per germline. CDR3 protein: CASSPIRAWGNTGELFF. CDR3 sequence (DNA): TGTGCCAGCAGCCCGATAAGGGCCTGGGGGAACACCGGGGAGCTGTTTTTT. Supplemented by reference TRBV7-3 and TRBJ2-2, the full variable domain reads GAGVSQTPSNKVTEKGKYVELRCDPISGHTALYWYRQSLGQGPEFLIYFQGTGAADDSGLPNDRFFAVRPEGSVSTLKIQRTERGDSAVYLCASSPIRAWGNTGELFFGEGSRLTVL.

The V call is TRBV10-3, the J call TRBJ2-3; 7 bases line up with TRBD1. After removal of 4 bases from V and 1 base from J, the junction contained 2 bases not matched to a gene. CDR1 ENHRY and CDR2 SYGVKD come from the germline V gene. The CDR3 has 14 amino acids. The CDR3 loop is CAISGQGGTDTQYF. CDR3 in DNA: TGTGCCATCAGTGGACAGGGCGGCACAGATACGCAGTATTTT.

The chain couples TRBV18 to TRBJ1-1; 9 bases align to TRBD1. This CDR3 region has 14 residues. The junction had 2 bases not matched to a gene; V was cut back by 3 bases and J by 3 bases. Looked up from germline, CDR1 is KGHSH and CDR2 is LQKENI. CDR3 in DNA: TGTGCCAGCTCACCCCGGACAGGGGACACTGAAGCTTTCTTT. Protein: CASSPRTGDTEAFF.

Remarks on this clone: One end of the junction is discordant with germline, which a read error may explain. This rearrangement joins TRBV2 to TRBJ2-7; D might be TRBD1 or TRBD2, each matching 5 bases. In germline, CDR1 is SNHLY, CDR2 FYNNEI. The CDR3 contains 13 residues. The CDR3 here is CASSEGTDGEQYF. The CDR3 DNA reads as TGTGCCAGCAGCGAAGGGACGGATGGGGAGCAGTACTTC.

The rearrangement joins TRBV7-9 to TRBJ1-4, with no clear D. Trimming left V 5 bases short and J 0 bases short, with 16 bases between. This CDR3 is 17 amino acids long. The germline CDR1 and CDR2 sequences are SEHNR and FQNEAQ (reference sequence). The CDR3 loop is CASSPGLIVATNEKLFF. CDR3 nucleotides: TGTGCCAGCAGCCCGGGCCTGATAGTTGCAACTAATGAAAAACTGTTTTTT.

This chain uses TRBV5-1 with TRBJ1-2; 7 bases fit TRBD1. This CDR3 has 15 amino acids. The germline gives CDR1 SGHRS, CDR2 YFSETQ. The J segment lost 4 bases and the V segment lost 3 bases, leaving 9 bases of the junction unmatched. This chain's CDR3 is CASSSLTGSIYGYTF. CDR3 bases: TGCGCCAGCAGCTCCCTGACAGGGAGTATCTATGGCTACACCTTC. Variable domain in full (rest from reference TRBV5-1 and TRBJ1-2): KAGVTQTPRYLIKTRGQQVTLSCSPISGHRSVSWYQQTPGQGLQFLFEYFSETQRNKGNFPGRFSGRQFSNSRSEMNVSTLELGDSALYLCASSSLTGSIYGYTFGSGTRLTVV.

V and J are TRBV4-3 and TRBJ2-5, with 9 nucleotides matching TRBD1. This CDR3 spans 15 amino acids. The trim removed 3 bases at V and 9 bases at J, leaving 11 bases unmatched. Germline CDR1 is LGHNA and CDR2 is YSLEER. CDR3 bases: TGCGCCAGCAGCCACCGGGACAGGGAAGTAGGGGCCCAGTACTTC. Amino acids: CASSHRDREVGAQYF.